Listed below are T cell receptor beta chains from one sample, sequenced in a study of T cell responses to AZD1222 COVID-19 vaccine. Using immunoSEQ multiplex PCR, the repertoire was profiled, and TCRdb retains in-frame clones only, with some absent. Among approximately 140,000 clones listed, under 95% were seen once. Sample: peripheral blood, taken on day 0 of AZD1222 vaccination. The receptors were gathered from an adult in good health. The CDR3 runs from the conserved cysteine through the conserved F or W. A D gene is named only where the DNA matches it firmly. The size of a clone is reported for some rows only, either as once, few or many, or as a class for expanded clones.

>TRBJ1-2|TRBV5-5|-|-
TGTGCCAGCAGGTCTCAGGATTACTATGGCTACACCTTC
CASRSQDYYGYTF
>TRBJ1-6|TRBV19|-|-
TGTGCCAGTAAAGGTCCAAATTCACCCCTCCACTTT
CASKGPNSPLHF
>TRBJ2-3|TRBV7-2|TRBD2|-
TGTGCCAGCAGCCAGGGACTAGCGGGAAGAGATACGCAGTATTTT
CASSQGLAGRDTQYF
>TRBJ2-3|TRBV5-1|TRBD1|-
TGCGCCAGCAGCCAGGGGGACCCTGGCACAGATACGCAGTATTTT
CASSQGDPGTDTQYF
>TRBJ2-4|TRBV5-1|-|-
TGCGCCAGCAGCTTGGCTTTCGGGGGGCGAGCCAAAAACATTCAGTACTTC
CASSLAFGGRAKNIQYF
>TRBJ2-4|TRBV4-1|TRBD1|-
TGCGCCAGCAGCCAAGGGGGAGCGGGACAGGGGAGCATTCAGTACTTC
CASSQGGAGQGSIQYF
>TRBJ1-5|TRBV19|-|-
TGTGCCAGTAGTACATCCGAGGGGCGCAATCAGCCCCAGCATTTT
CASSTSEGRNQPQHF
>TRBJ2-1|TRBV4-2|TRBD2|-
TGTGCCAGCAGCCAAGGGACTAGCAGCAATGAGCAGTTCTTC
CASSQGTSSNEQFF
>TRBJ2-7|TRBV6-5|TRBD1|-
TGTGCCAGCAGTTACTCGAACAGGGGGCTCTCCTACGAGCAGTACTTC
CASSYSNRGLSYEQYF
>TRBJ1-3|TRBV6-5|-|-
TGTGCCAGCAGCACCGGGGCTGGAAACACCATATATTTT
CASSTGAGNTIYF
>TRBJ1-2|TRBV6-5|-|-
TGTGCCAGCAGTCCCTCCCCGACGGTCAGCTATGGCTACACCTTC
CASSPSPTVSYGYTF
>TRBJ2-1|TRBV19|-|-
TGTGCCAGTACTACTCCGGGATCCTCCTACAATGAGCAGTTCTTC
CASTTPGSSYNEQFF
>TRBJ2-3|TRBV7-9|TRBD2|-
TGTGCCAGCAGCCCACCTAGCGGGGGCACAGATACGCAGTATTTT
CASSPPSGGTDTQYF
>TRBJ2-2|TRBV10-2|TRBD2|few
TGCGCCAGCAGTGAGTCGCGGGGGGGCACCGGGGAGCTGTTTTTT
CASSESRGGTGELFF
>TRBJ2-7|TRBV6-5|TRBD1|once
TGTGCCAGCAGTTACGGGACAGGGACCTCCTACGAGCAGTACTTC
CASSYGTGTSYEQYF
>TRBJ2-4|TRBV5-1|-|-
TGCGCCAGCAGCTTGGACCTCAAAAACATTCAGTACTTC
CASSLDLKNIQYF
>TRBJ2-7|TRBV7-9|TRBD2|few
TGTGCCAGCAGCCGCGCGTCGGGAGGGAACTACGAGCAGTACTTC
CASSRASGGNYEQYF
>TRBJ1-5|TRBV6-5|TRBD1|-
TGTGCCAGCAGCAAAACAGGGGGAAGTCAGCCCCAGCATTTT
CASSKTGGSQPQHF
>TRBJ1-2|TRBV7-9|-|-
TGTGCCAGCAGCTTAGTGTGGGAAGGGGGCTACACCTTC
CASSLVWEGGYTF
>TRBJ2-1|TRBV7-2|TRBD2|-
TGTGCCAGCAGCTTCCTAGCGGGGGGGCTTGATGAGCAGTTCTTC
CASSFLAGGLDEQFF
>TRBJ2-7|TRBV9|-|-
TGTGCCAGCAGCCCCCGGGACTCCCTCTCCGAGCAGTACTTC
CASSPRDSLSEQYF
>TRBJ1-5|TRBV11-2|-|-
TGTGCCAGCAGCTTAGGGGGGAGCAATCAGCCCCAGCATTTT
CASSLGGSNQPQHF
>TRBJ1-2|TRBV28|-|-
TGTGCCAGCAGTCCTCCGACAGCTAACTATGGCTACACCTTC
CASSPPTANYGYTF
>TRBJ1-1|TRBV7-8|-|-
TGTGCCAGCAGCTTAGCAACGGCTACTGAAGCTTTCTTT
CASSLATATEAFF
>TRBJ2-1|TRBV3-1/TRBV3-2|TRBD1|-
TGTGCCAGCAAACATTCGGACAGGGACAATGAGCAGTTCTTC
CASKHSDRDNEQFF
>TRBJ2-1|TRBV2|-|-
TGTGCCAGCAGTCTAGGGTTGGGTGGTGAGCAGTTCTTC
CASSLGLGGEQFF
>TRBJ1-2|TRBV5-1|-|-
TGCGCCAGCAGCAACTCCGGGGCTTCAGTCACCTTC
CASSNSGASVTF
>TRBJ2-7|TRBV4-1|-|-
TGCGCCAGCAGCCCGGACAGTGGGCGGACCTACGAGCAGTACTTC
CASSPDSGRTYEQYF
>TRBJ2-7|TRBV13|TRBD2|-
TGTGCCCGCCGCCGCGGGGGGGGTGGCTCCTACGAGCAGTACTTC
CARRRGGGGSYEQYF
>TRBJ1-1|TRBV5-8|-|-
TGTGCCAGCAGCTTCCGGTCTACCGAAGCTTTCTTT
CASSFRSTEAFF
>TRBJ1-2|TRBV14|TRBD1|-
TGTGCCAGCAGCCAAACCAGGGGGCGGTTGGATGGCTACACCTTC
CASSQTRGRLDGYTF
>TRBJ2-7|TRBV12-3/TRBV12-4|-|-
TGTGCCAGCAGTAACCGGGACCCCCACGAGCAGTACTTC
CASSNRDPHEQYF
>TRBJ2-5|TRBV18|-|-
TGTGCCAGCTCACCAGGCGGGATTTCGGCCCAGTACTTC
CASSPGGISAQYF
>TRBJ2-5|TRBV18|-|-
TGTGCCAGCTCACCAGGCTCCTCGGAGACCCAGTACTTC
CASSPGSSETQYF
>TRBJ2-7|TRBV5-6|-|-
TGTGCCAGCAGCTTGAGCCCCAGGAGGGACCTGGGGGTCTACGAGCAGTACTTC
CASSLSPRRDLGVYEQYF
>TRBJ2-7|TRBV12-3/TRBV12-4|-|-
TGTGCCAGCGGCGTGCGGGACCACTACGAGCAGTACTTC
CASGVRDHYEQYF
>TRBJ1-1|TRBV5-1|-|-
TGCGCCAGCAGCTTGGAAGGGGGGAGGGCGAATGAAGCTTTCTTT
CASSLEGGRANEAFF
>TRBJ1-3|TRBV4-1|-|-
TGCGCCAGCAGCCAAGTGCCGACACAGAGCTCTGGAAACACCATATATTTT
CASSQVPTQSSGNTIYF
>TRBJ1-3|TRBV5-1|-|-
TGCGCCAGCAGCTTGTTACAGGACTCTGGAAACACCATATATTTT
CASSLLQDSGNTIYF
>TRBJ1-1|TRBV6-5|TRBD1|-
TGTGCCAGCAGTTTCCAGGGGGCCTCTGGTGAAGCTTTCTTT
CASSFQGASGEAFF
>TRBJ1-2|TRBV12-3/TRBV12-4|-|-
TGTGCCAGCAGTTGGGTCCAGGGGAGCTACACCTTC
CASSWVQGSYTF
>TRBJ2-2|TRBV20-1|TRBD2|-
TGCAGTGCTAGTGGCCCTAGCGGGAGTTTCACCGGGGAGCTGTTTTTT
CSASGPSGSFTGELFF
>TRBJ2-1|TRBV3-1/TRBV3-2|-|-
TGTGCCAGCAGCCCTAGTCTCGTCTCCTACAATGAGCAGTTCTTC
CASSPSLVSYNEQFF
>TRBJ2-2|TRBV5-1|TRBD1|-
TGCGCCAGCAGCTTGGGCGACAGGGGTACCGGGGAGCTGTTTTTT
CASSLGDRGTGELFF